Presented here are 27 T cell receptor beta chains from one specimen sequenced in a study of blood T cell repertoires in COVID-19. TCRdb keeps only in-frame clones here, not all; method: immunoSEQ multiplex PCR. The top ten hold 4.1% of the sample, which has hundreds of thousands of clones, roughly 90% seen once. The sample taken for sequencing was PBMCs or T cells enriched from blood (not recorded which). The origin of the receptors is a young woman who had recovered from COVID-19.

The rearrangement joins TRBV4-1 to TRBJ2-7, with 9 positions matching TRBD1. CDR1 and CDR2 from the germline V gene are MGHRA and YSYEKL. This CDR3 region has 15 residues. After removal of 4 bases from V and 4 bases from J, the junction contained 8 bases not matched to a gene. Here the CDR3 DNA reads TGCGCCAGCAGCCTAACCGGGACAGGGAGTTACGAGCAGTACTTC. This gives the protein CASSLTGTGSYEQYF.

The V gene is TRBV28, the J gene TRBJ1-1, with D possibly being TRBD1 (5 bases). V gave up 6 bases and J gave up 4 bases, with 21 bases separating them. Per the germline V gene, CDR1 is MDHEN and CDR2 is SYDVKM. This CDR3 has 16 amino acids. CDR3 protein: CASRYNQGRGGTEAFF. The CDR3 nucleotides are TGTGCCAGCAGATACAATCAGGGTCGGGGGGGCACTGAAGCTTTCTTT.

This sequence joins TRBV28 and TRBJ2-1; 8 positions agree with TRBD2. This CDR3 spans 15 amino acids. After removal of 5 bases from V and 7 bases from J, the junction contained 10 bases not matched to a gene. Germline CDR1 and CDR2: MDHEN and SYDVKM. The CDR3 spells CASSPPGGPWNEQFF. CDR3 coding DNA: TGTGCCAGCAGTCCCCCGGGAGGGCCGTGGAATGAGCAGTTCTTC.

V and J are TRBV5-1 and TRBJ2-1; a possible D gene is TRBD1 (6 bases). The CDR3 runs to 12 residues. Trimming cost V 2 bases and J 6 bases, with 6 bases left between them. The germline V gene has CDR1 SGHRS and CDR2 YFSETQ. CDR3 loop: CASSLQGNEQFF. CDR3 coding DNA: TGCGCCAGCAGCTTACAGGGCAATGAGCAGTTCTTC.

The chain combines TRBV7-2 with TRBJ2-7; TRBD2 is a possible D gene (5 bases). The CDR3 extends over 17 amino acids. The V gene lost 1 base and the J gene lost 6 bases, with 22 bases spanning the gap. CDR1 is SGHTA, CDR2 FQGNSA, per germline. This chain's CDR3 is CASSLVFQSSLGSEQYF. The CDR3 DNA follows: TGTGCCAGCAGCTTAGTTTTTCAGTCTAGCCTTGGCTCCGAGCAGTACTTC.

The CDR3 nucleotides read TGCAGTCTAGCGGGAGCGGGGGAGCAGTACTTC. It yields the protein CSLAGAGEQYF. This chain joins TRBV20-1 and TRBJ2-7, with 10 bases that match TRBD2. Germline loops: CDR1 DFQATT, CDR2 SNEGSKA (reference sequence). The J segment lost 7 bases and the V segment lost 8 bases, leaving 5 bases of the junction unmatched. CDR3 size: 11 residues.

This clone was observed a handful of times. This chain connects TRBV7-2 to TRBJ1-1; D is ambiguous. The germline V and J ends were trimmed by 1 base and 4 bases, with 10 bases remaining between them. The V gene's germline CDR1 is SGHTA and CDR2 FQGNSA. The CDR3 loop spans 14 amino acids. The CDR3 spells CASSLEGGGTEAFF. CDR3 in DNA: TGTGCCAGCAGCTTAGAGGGAGGCGGCACTGAAGCTTTCTTT.

CDR3 in DNA: TGTGCCACCCAGCAAGGGAGGGTAACTGAAGCTTTCTTT. It is translated as CATQQGRVTEAFF. The chain has TRBV19 and TRBJ1-1; D unresolved. Germline CDR1 reads LNHDA; CDR2 reads SQIVND (reference sequence). The CDR3 length is 13 residues. V lost 10 bases and J lost 5, with 17 bases in between.

This rearrangement joins TRBV7-2 to TRBJ2-1, with D maybe TRBD2 (5 bases). V gave up 1 base and J gave up 7 bases, with 11 bases separating them. The CDR3 sequence is 14 residues long. Germline-derived CDR1 and CDR2 are SGHTA and FQGNSA. As DNA, the CDR3 is TGTGCCAGCAGCTTAGGACGGGAAGTGAATGAGCAGTTCTTC. This sequence encodes CASSLGREVNEQFF.

V is TRBV5-5 and J is TRBJ2-6, with TRBD2 matching 10 bases. The CDR3 length is 18 residues. V trimming: 1 base; J trimming: 3 bases; junction bases outside the gene matches: 7. Germline V lookup: CDR1 SGHKS, CDR2 YYEKEE (reference sequence). In DNA form, the CDR3 reads TGTGCCAGCAGCTTGCGACTAGCGGGCTCGTATGGGGCCAACGTCCTGACTTTC. This sequence encodes CASSLRLAGSYGANVLTF.

This clone was picked up a small number of times. This chain links TRBV19 with TRBJ1-1, with 9 bases that match TRBD1. Trimming cost V 5 bases and J 4 bases; bases outside gene matches: 8. Germline CDR1 LNHDA, CDR2 SQIVND (reference sequence). The CDR3 totals 15 residues. CDR3 sequence reads: CASSQGTGWGTEAFF. CDR3 coding DNA: TGTGCCAGTAGTCAGGGGACAGGGTGGGGCACTGAAGCTTTCTTT.

V gene TRBV7-9 combines with J gene TRBJ2-1; TRBD2 matches 11 bases. This CDR3 contains 17 residues. Germline CDR1 is SEHNR and CDR2 is FQNEAQ (reference sequence). After removal of 5 bases from V and 5 bases from J, the junction contained 11 bases not matched to a gene. CDR3 coding DNA: TGTGCCAGCAGCCTAACCGGGACTAGCGGAGCTAACAATGAGCAGTTCTTC. This encodes CASSLTGTSGANNEQFF.

V usage is TRBV2 and J usage is TRBJ1-5; D is unresolved. V lost 5 bases to trimming and J lost 2 bases, with 16 bases between them. In germline, CDR1 is SNHLY, CDR2 FYNNEI. The CDR3 totals 16 residues. CDR3 in DNA: TGTGCCAGCAGTTCCGATATCTTAGGAGGCAATCAGCCCCAGCATTTT. This translates into CASSSDILGGNQPQHF.

V gene TRBV29-1 combines with J gene TRBJ2-5; 8 bases align to TRBD2. This CDR3 region has 14 residues. Trimming cost V 7 bases and J 1 base; bases outside gene matches: 8. The germline gives CDR1 SQVTM, CDR2 ANQGSEA. CDR3 bases: TGCAGCGGGGGGCTGCGGGGGGTCCAAGAGACCCAGTACTTC. As protein: CSGGLRGVQETQYF.

The V and J genes are TRBV6-6 and TRBJ2-7, with TRBD2 identical over 11 bases. With 6 bases clipped from V and 1 base from J, the junction kept 5 bases outside the gene matches. This CDR3 has 15 amino acids. Germline V gives CDR1 MNHNY, CDR2 SVGAGI (reference sequence). CDR3 nucleotide sequence: TGTGCCAGCAGCCTAACTAGCGGGGGTTCCTACGAGCAGTACTTC. This codes for CASSLTSGGSYEQYF.

CDR3 protein: CASQGAPGYGYTF. DNA of the CDR3: TGTGCCAGCCAGGGGGCCCCTGGGTATGGCTACACCTTC. The gene calls are TRBV3-1 (or the pseudogene TRBV3-2) and TRBJ1-2; 8 nucleotides match TRBD1. The V segment lost 8 bases and the J segment 5 bases; nucleotides outside the gene matches: 7. From germline, CDR1 is LGHDT and CDR2 YNNKEL (reference sequence). There are 13 residues in the CDR3.

This chain connects TRBV5-1 to TRBJ2-2; 10 nucleotides agree with TRBD2. After removal of 2 bases from V and 1 base from J, the junction contained 5 bases not matched to a gene. Germline loops: CDR1 SGHRS, CDR2 YFSETQ. The CDR3 extends over 17 amino acids. CDR3 amino acids: CASSFSRTSGNTGELFF. The CDR3 DNA sequence: TGCGCCAGCAGCTTCTCCCGGACTAGCGGGAACACCGGGGAGCTGTTTTTT.

The CDR3 is CASSSWTSESSYEQYF. The DNA for the CDR3 is TGTGCCAGCAGCTCCTGGACTAGCGAGAGCTCCTACGAGCAGTACTTC. The chain uses TRBV7-2 and TRBJ2-7, with 9 bases aligning to TRBD2. V lost 4 bases to trimming and J lost 0 bases; unmatched junction nucleotides: 7. This CDR3 contains 16 residues. The germline gives CDR1 SGHTA, CDR2 FQGNSA. The whole variable domain, remainder taken from reference TRBV7-2 and TRBJ2-7, is GAGVSQSPSNKVTEKGKDVELRCDPISGHTALYWYRQSLGQGLEFLIYFQGNSAPDKSGLPSDRFSAERTGGSVSTLTIQRTQQEDSAVYLCASSSWTSESSYEQYFGPGTRLTVT.

The table lists this clone with a count of one. The chain links TRBV6-5 to TRBJ2-1; 7 bases line up with TRBD1. The trim removed 0 bases at V and 7 bases at J, leaving 6 bases unmatched. Germline V lookup: CDR1 MNHEY, CDR2 SVGAGI. The CDR3 contains 15 residues. The CDR3 here is CASSYSGTVGNEQFF. CDR3 in DNA: TGTGCCAGCAGTTACTCTGGGACAGTGGGGAATGAGCAGTTCTTC.

This clone was seen just once. The chain uses TRBV4-3 and TRBJ2-1; 7 nucleotides agree with TRBD2. Per germline, CDR1 LGHNA and CDR2 YSLEER. V lost 0 bases to trimming and J lost 4 bases; unmatched junction nucleotides: 6. The length of the CDR3 is 16 residues. CDR3 sequence reads: CASSQDRLAEYNEQFF. The DNA for the CDR3 is TGCGCCAGCAGCCAAGATCGGCTAGCGGAGTACAATGAGCAGTTCTTC.

This chain connects TRBV10-3 to TRBJ1-1, with unresolved D. The CDR3 is 14 residues long. The germline V gene encodes CDR1 ENHRY and CDR2 SYGVKD. The ends were cut back, 2 bases at V and 0 bases at J, with 7 bases in the middle. CDR3 in DNA: TGTGCCATCAGTGAGCCGCGAATGAACACTGAAGCTTTCTTT. Translating gives CAISEPRMNTEAFF.

The V call is TRBV13, the J call TRBJ2-2, with a weak D call TRBD2 (5 bases). Germline lookup yields CDR1 PRHDT and CDR2 FYEKMQ (reference sequence). V lost 0 bases and J lost 3, with 8 bases in between. The CDR3 has 15 amino acids. CDR3 protein: CASSLGGGYTGELFF. The DNA for the CDR3 is TGTGCCAGCAGCTTAGGAGGCGGGTACACCGGGGAGCTGTTTTTT.

The chain links TRBV19 to TRBJ2-7; D is ambiguous. The CDR3 runs 14 residues. Trimming left V 0 bases short and J 2 bases short, with 8 bases between. Germline V gives CDR1 LNHDA, CDR2 SQIVND (reference sequence). Here the CDR3 DNA reads TGTGCCAGTAGTATAGATCGGAGCACCTACGAGCAGTACTTC. This sequence encodes CASSIDRSTYEQYF.

The V gene is TRBV3-1 (or the pseudogene TRBV3-2), the J gene TRBJ1-3; 8 bases line up with TRBD1. Looked up from germline, CDR1 is LGHDT and CDR2 is YNNKEL (reference sequence). Germline trimming cut 1 base from V and 4 bases from J; bases unmatched to any gene: 0. The CDR3 is 14 amino acids. CDR3 in amino acids: CASSQGTGGNTIYF. For the CDR3, the DNA is TGTGCCAGCAGCCAAGGGACAGGGGGAAACACCATATATTTT.

This clone has a handful of counts. V usage is TRBV25-1 and J usage is TRBJ1-1; possibly TRBD1 for D (5 bases). The CDR3 runs to 13 residues. CDR1 and CDR2 from the germline V gene are MGHDK and SYGVNS. V lost 6 bases and J 1 base, leaving 9 bases between the germline ends. As DNA, the CDR3 is TGTGCCAGCAGAAAACAGGCGAACACTGAAGCTTTCTTT. Protein sequence: CASRKQANTEAFF.

The V gene is TRBV6-5, the J gene TRBJ2-7; 9 bases line up with TRBD2. CDR3 length: 15 amino acids. V shed 4 bases and J 7 bases; nucleotides not matched to a gene: 11. The germline gives CDR1 MNHEY, CDR2 SVGAGI. The CDR3 loop reads CASSFRDTREGEQYF. CDR3 bases: TGTGCCAGCAGTTTTCGGGACACGCGGGAGGGAGAGCAGTACTTC.

The chain joins TRBV13 to TRBJ1-1; maybe TRBD1 (6 bases). Germline V gives CDR1 PRHDT, CDR2 FYEKMQ (reference sequence). This CDR3 is 14 amino acids long. The V gene lost 1 base and the J gene lost 4 bases, with 10 bases spanning the gap. CDR3 protein: CASSLAGGVTEAFF. The CDR3 DNA follows: TGTGCCAGCAGCTTAGCGGGGGGCGTCACTGAAGCTTTCTTT. The full variable domain, with the rest looked up from reference TRBV13 and TRBJ1-1, is AAGVIQSPRHLIKEKRETATLKCYPIPRHDTVYWYQQGPGQDPQFLISFYEKMQSDKGSIPDRFSAQQFSDYHSELNMSSLELGDSALYFCASSLAGGVTEAFFGQGTRLTVV.